The 28 T cell receptor beta chains listed next were all sequenced from one sample in a study of blood T cell repertoires in COVID-19. Here immunoSEQ multiplex PCR was the method, and the copy in TCRdb shows in-frame clones only, minus some. This sample yields about 250,000 clones, of which around nine tenths are seen a single time; 3% belongs to the top ten. The sequenced sample was peripheral blood. These receptors all come from a young man with active or convalescent COVID-19.

As DNA, the CDR3 is TGTGCCAGCAGAGGAGGGGTCTCGGGCAATTCACCCCTCCACTTT. Amino acids: CASRGGVSGNSPLHF. V is TRBV2 and J is TRBJ1-6; tentative D call: TRBD1 (5 bases). The ends were cut back, 6 bases at V and 7 bases at J, with 16 bases in the middle. The CDR3 covers 15 residues. The germline CDR1 and CDR2 sequences are SNHLY and FYNNEI.

The chain uses TRBV19 and TRBJ2-2; 14 nucleotides match TRBD2. Per germline, CDR1 LNHDA and CDR2 SQIVND (reference sequence). CDR3 length: 17 residues. The junction had 10 bases not matched to a gene; V was cut back by 8 bases and J by 5 bases. CDR3 sequence reads: CASGRLAGGTRTGELFF. The CDR3 coding sequence is TGTGCCAGTGGCAGACTAGCGGGAGGGACGAGGACCGGGGAGCTGTTTTTT.

The chain couples TRBV27 to TRBJ1-2; 8 nucleotides line up with TRBD1. The germline gives CDR1 MNHEY, CDR2 SMNVEV (reference sequence). Trimming at V came to 3 bases and at J to 3 bases, leaving 12 bases not matched to a gene. The CDR3 has 17 amino acids. CDR3 in amino acids: CASSFGWRQGAYYGYTF. Written as DNA, the CDR3 is TGTGCCAGCAGTTTCGGTTGGAGGCAGGGGGCGTACTATGGCTACACCTTC.

This chain joins TRBV14 and TRBJ2-7, with 8 bases fitting TRBD2. Germline V CDR1 and CDR2: SGHDN, FVKESK. Losses at the gene ends were 1 base for V and 2 bases for J; bases not matched to a gene: 7. This CDR3 spans 16 amino acids. Here the CDR3 reads CASSQGVFGGAYEQYF. CDR3 DNA sequence: TGTGCCAGCAGCCAAGGGGTGTTCGGGGGGGCCTACGAGCAGTACTTC.

V usage is TRBV5-4 and J usage is TRBJ2-7; D gene ambiguous. The CDR3 runs 12 residues. V was cut by 5 bases and J by 7 bases, with 13 bases left in between. From germline, CDR1 is SGHNT and CDR2 YYREEE (reference sequence). In DNA, the CDR3 is TGTGCCAGCAGTCACGATACTACGGAGCAGTACTTC. It encodes CASSHDTTEQYF.

The V gene is TRBV9, the J gene TRBJ1-4; TRBD1 aligns across 7 bases. V shed 0 bases, J shed 1 base, and the junction held 3 bases outside the gene matches. The germline gives CDR1 SGDLS, CDR2 YYNGEE. This CDR3 is built from 16 residues. CDR3 region: CASSVGTGRTNEKLFF. CDR3 DNA: TGTGCCAGCAGCGTAGGGACAGGACGAACTAATGAAAAACTGTTTTTT.

The V gene is TRBV18, the J gene TRBJ2-7; 10 bases map to TRBD1. The germline gives CDR1 KGHSH, CDR2 LQKENI. The junction had 2 bases not matched to a gene; V was cut back by 3 bases and J by 3 bases. The CDR3 is 14 amino acids. In nucleotides, the CDR3 is TGTGCCAGCTCACCTGGACAGGGGGACTACGAGCAGTACTTC. It is translated as CASSPGQGDYEQYF.

This chain uses TRBV6-5 with TRBJ1-2; 7 bases map to TRBD1. Germline CDR1 MNHEY, CDR2 SVGAGI. CDR3 length: 13 residues. V shed 5 bases, J shed 8 bases, and the junction held 8 bases outside the gene matches. CDR3 coding DNA: TGTGCCAGCAGTACTACAGGGGATCAAGGCTACACCTTC. Its protein is CASSTTGDQGYTF.

J is TRBJ1-4 and V is TRBV15; D gene ambiguous. Germline assignment: CDR1 LNHNV and CDR2 YYDKDF (reference sequence). The V gene lost 6 bases and the J gene lost 4 bases, with 9 bases spanning the gap. The CDR3 has 13 residues. As DNA, the CDR3 is TGTGCCACCAGGGGCAGTTATAATGAAAAACTGTTTTTT. It specifies CATRGSYNEKLFF.

The chain carries TRBV6-1 and TRBJ2-5; 9 nucleotides agree with TRBD1. The CDR3 sequence is 16 residues long. The V gene's germline CDR1 is MNHNS and CDR2 SASEGT. Unmatched junction bases numbered 9, after V lost 3 bases and J lost 4 bases. This CDR3 reads CASSERRQGGRETQYF. The CDR3 DNA reads TGTGCCAGCAGTGAGAGGCGACAGGGGGGTAGAGAGACCCAGTACTTC.

This clone appeared a single time. The chain joins TRBV7-6 to TRBJ1-3, with D unresolved. There are 15 residues in the CDR3. Trimming left V 5 bases short and J 0 bases short, with 11 bases between. CDR1 and CDR2 (germline): SGHVS, FNYEAQ. CDR3 nucleotide sequence: TGTGCCAGCAGCCCCTCAGAGGCCTCTGGAAACACCATATATTTT. Residues: CASSPSEASGNTIYF.

This clone was picked up one time. V gene TRBV28 combines with J gene TRBJ1-2; D gene uncertain. The V end lost 6 bases, the J end lost 6 bases, and 23 bases lay between the germline ends. CDR3 size: 16 residues. Germline lookup yields CDR1 MDHEN and CDR2 SYDVKM. The CDR3 region has the DNA TGTGCCAGCAGCTCCCCCCCCAAGGAGGGAATCGATGGCTACACCTTC. The encoded protein is CASSSPPKEGIDGYTF.

The genes are TRBV7-2 and TRBJ2-7; 15 positions agree with TRBD2. CDR1 is SGHTA and CDR2 is FQGNSA in the germline V gene. The CDR3 extends over 16 amino acids. V was pared by 5 bases and J by 1 base, with 3 bases of the junction left unmatched. The CDR3 reads CASSVGLAGGSYEQYF. The CDR3 bases are TGTGCCAGCAGCGTCGGACTAGCGGGGGGGTCCTACGAGCAGTACTTC.

This chain uses TRBV3-1 (or the pseudogene TRBV3-2) with TRBJ2-5; 7 nucleotides line up with TRBD2. V was clipped by 0 bases and J by 5 bases; unmatched bases: 12. CDR3 size: 17 residues. Germline CDR1 is LGHDT and CDR2 is YNNKEL (reference sequence). As DNA, the CDR3 is TGTGCCAGCAGCCAAGAGCTTCCAGCGGGGATGAGGGAGACCCAGTACTTC. The encoded protein is CASSQELPAGMRETQYF.

This chain links TRBV6-1 with TRBJ1-5; 7 nucleotides match TRBD1. Per the germline V gene, CDR1 is MNHNS and CDR2 is SASEGT. V trimming: 5 bases; J trimming: 3 bases; junction bases outside the gene matches: 4. The CDR3 is made up of 14 amino acids. The CDR3 spells CASSLRGANQPQHF. In DNA, the CDR3 is TGTGCCAGCAGTCTCAGGGGGGCCAATCAGCCCCAGCATTTT.

The chain is built from TRBV7-2 and TRBJ2-7; 12 positions match TRBD1. CDR3 size: 17 residues. Germline loops: CDR1 SGHTA, CDR2 FQGNSA. The trim removed 2 bases at V and 4 bases at J, leaving 9 bases unmatched. The CDR3 is CASSLSWDRGRWYEQYF. The CDR3, as DNA: TGTGCCAGCAGCTTATCTTGGGACAGGGGGCGATGGTACGAGCAGTACTTC.

This rearrangement joins TRBV4-1 to TRBJ1-6; the D is unclear. This CDR3 has 17 amino acids. CDR1 and CDR2 (germline): MGHRA, YSYEKL. Trimming cost V 2 bases and J 6 bases, with 17 bases left between them. For the CDR3, the DNA is TGCGCCAGCAGCCAACGGGAAGAGGCTGCCTTTAATTCACCCCTCCACTTT. Translated: CASSQREEAAFNSPLHF.

This clone was found a few times. The chain combines TRBV30 with TRBJ2-3; TRBD2 agrees at 12 bases. The CDR3 consists of 16 residues. The J segment lost 0 bases and the V segment lost 3 bases, leaving 4 bases of the junction unmatched. CDR1 and CDR2 from the germline V gene are GTSNPN and SVGIG (reference sequence). The CDR3 nucleotides are TGTGCCTGGAGGACTAGCGGGGGTTTTAGCACAGATACGCAGTATTTT. It translates to CAWRTSGGFSTDTQYF. Complete variable domain (other parts from reference TRBV30 and TRBJ2-3): SQTIHQWPATLVQPVGSPLSLECTVEGTSNPNLYWYRQAAGRGLQLLFYSVGIGQISSEVPQNLSASRPQDRQFILSSKKLLLSDSGFYLCAWRTSGGFSTDTQYFGPGTRLTVL.

The V call is TRBV5-4, the J call TRBJ1-1; 9 nucleotides match TRBD1. With V trimmed by 2 bases and J by 7 bases, 9 bases remained unmatched. The germline gives CDR1 SGHNT, CDR2 YYREEE (reference sequence). The CDR3 sequence is 15 residues long. The CDR3 nucleotides are TGTGCCAGCAGCTTCGCACAGGGGGCCGCTGTTGAAGCTTTCTTT. Its protein product is CASSFAQGAAVEAFF.

This chain links TRBV6-2 or TRBV6-3 with TRBJ2-5; 11 bases line up with TRBD2. Germline V gene sequence: CDR1 MNHEY, CDR2 SVGEGT. The V and J ends lost 2 bases and 2 bases, in that order; junction bases with no gene match: 4. The CDR3 is made up of 16 amino acids. CDR3 DNA: TGTGCCAGCAGTTACGCTAGCGGGAGGACTCAAGAGACCCAGTACTTC. As protein: CASSYASGRTQETQYF.

The rearrangement joins TRBV20-1 to TRBJ2-3, with D tentatively TRBD1 (6 bases). The V gene's germline CDR1 is DFQATT and CDR2 SNEGSKA (reference sequence). This CDR3 has 13 amino acids. Trimming shortened V by 3 bases and J by 3 bases, and 10 bases separated the two germline ends. CDR3 loop: CSASQGRTDTQYF. CDR3 sequence (DNA): TGCAGTGCTAGTCAGGGGAGAACAGATACGCAGTATTTT.

The V and J genes are TRBV12-3 or TRBV12-4 and TRBJ2-7, with D uncertain. V was shortened by 6 bases and J by 0 bases, with 6 bases between the two germline ends. The CDR3 is 12 residues long. DNA for the CDR3: TGTGCCAGCAGCCCTAGCTCCTACGAGCAGTACTTC. Translation: CASSPSSYEQYF.

This clone is a singleton in its sample. The CDR3 bases are TGTGCCAGCAGTTCGCGACAGGTCCCCGCCACAGATACGCAGTATTTT. It yields the protein CASSSRQVPATDTQYF. The chain couples TRBV27 to TRBJ2-3, with D perhaps TRBD1 (6 bases). This CDR3 is built from 16 residues. Germline V lookup: CDR1 MNHEY, CDR2 SMNVEV (reference sequence). V lost 4 bases and J 2 bases, leaving 16 bases between the germline ends.

V gene TRBV7-9 combines with J gene TRBJ2-7; maybe TRBD2 (5 bases). Trimming removed 3 bases from V and 5 bases from J, with 14 bases in between. Germline V gene data show CDR1 as SEHNR and CDR2 as FQNEAQ (reference sequence). This CDR3 is 14 amino acids long. CDR3 loop: CASSLASPEDEQYF. The CDR3 DNA reads as TGTGCCAGCAGCTTGGCTAGCCCAGAGGACGAGCAGTACTTC.

This clone appeared a single time. This chain uses TRBV4-1 with TRBJ2-1, with D maybe TRBD2 (5 bases). The germline CDR1 and CDR2 sequences are MGHRA and YSYEKL. The CDR3 has 17 residues. Trimming stripped 4 bases from V and 0 bases from J, with 16 bases between. CDR3 nucleotide sequence: TGCGCCAGCAGCCTGACCCTAGCCCGTAGCTCCTACAATGAGCAGTTCTTC. It yields the protein CASSLTLARSSYNEQFF.

The V call is TRBV28, the J call TRBJ1-2; the D gene is possibly TRBD1 (5 bases). Trimming stripped 7 bases from V and 4 bases from J, with 13 bases between. CDR1 is MDHEN, CDR2 SYDVKM, per germline. CDR3 length: 13 amino acids. The chain's CDR3 is CASTPGLGYGYTF. CDR3 coding DNA: TGTGCCAGCACCCCAGGGCTAGGCTATGGCTACACCTTC.

The chain uses TRBV3-1 (or the pseudogene TRBV3-2) and TRBJ2-1; maybe TRBD2 (6 bases). Per germline, CDR1 LGHDT and CDR2 YNNKEL (reference sequence). V was clipped by 3 bases and J by 5 bases, with 14 bases between them. The CDR3 sequence is 15 residues long. The CDR3: CASSHRDSGDNEQFF. The CDR3 DNA reads TGTGCCAGCAGCCACCGGGACTCCGGCGACAATGAGCAGTTCTTC.

The chain has TRBV28 and TRBJ1-2, with 8 bases identical to TRBD1. J gave up 4 bases and V 5 bases, and 3 bases lay outside the gene matches. This CDR3 is built from 13 residues. CDR1 and CDR2 from the germline V gene are MDHEN and SYDVKM. The CDR3 loop reads CASSTGQGYGYTF. For the CDR3, the DNA is TGTGCCAGCAGTACTGGACAGGGCTATGGCTACACCTTC.